This T cell receptor beta chain was documented in a study of blood T cell repertoires in COVID-19. Across the study: Donors in the United States, Italy and Spain gave samples during acute or convalescent COVID-19. Sources were T cells, B-cell-depleted T cells, or PBMCs; the material itself was cDNA or gDNA.

Looked up from germline, CDR1 is MNHNS and CDR2 is SASEGT. This CDR3 is 14 amino acids long. Trimming removed 0 bases from V and 4 bases from J, with 9 bases in between. Per the authors' pipeline: How many nucleated cells were present was estimated from reference gene primer amplification. Measured with immunoSEQ multiplex PCR; TCRdb has only the in-frame clones, and not every one. The DNA gave D and trimming, while V, J and clone size come from that table. Seen here are about 130,000 clones, around 87% observed once, and the top ten hold approximately 3.6%. This clonotype was sampled from a woman aged 60 to 75 with acute or convalescent COVID-19. The genes are TRBV6-1 and TRBJ1-2, with TRBD1 as a possible D gene (6 bases). Sequencing was done on a sample of peripheral blood. CDR3 protein: CASSEAGGPYGYTF. The CDR3 DNA sequence: TGTGCCAGCAGTGAAGCAGGGGGTCCCTATGGCTACACCTTC.